These T cell receptor beta chains were read from a single sample in a study of OX40 agonist ivuxolimab in advanced cancers. The data were produced by immunoSEQ multiplex PCR, yet TCRdb's version contains in-frame clones alone and is incomplete. The table lists 100,000 to 110,000 clones, about 89% of them singletons. Sample: CD4+ or CD8+ T cells sorted from blood, taken in a trial of the OX40 agonist ivuxolimab. The receptor set was obtained from an adult with an advanced solid tumor such as melanoma, head and neck, liver or kidney cancer. Both conserved end residues are part of each CDR3. Fields, in order: V gene, D gene, clone size, J gene, CDR3 protein, CDR3 DNA. The D gene is left open where the match is weak. Some rows have no size entry. The others give once, few or many, or a class for an expanded clone.

V gene: TRBV29-1; D gene: NA; clone size: NA; J gene: TRBJ2-7; CDR3 protein: CSVAELSYEQYF; CDR3 DNA: TGCAGCGTTGCAGAGTTATCCTACGAGCAGTACTTC
V gene: TRBV5-1; D gene: TRBD2; clone size: NA; J gene: TRBJ2-3; CDR3 protein: CASSLGLAGAHGTTQYF; CDR3 DNA: TGCGCCAGCAGCTTGGGACTAGCGGGGGCCCATGGGACTACGCAGTATTTT
V gene: TRBV6-1; D gene: NA; clone size: NA; J gene: TRBJ2-3; CDR3 protein: CASSEPDTQYF; CDR3 DNA: TGTGCCAGCAGTGAGCCAGATACGCAGTATTTT
V gene: TRBV11-3; D gene: NA; clone size: NA; J gene: TRBJ1-1; CDR3 protein: CASSRDKNTEAFF; CDR3 DNA: TGTGCCAGCAGCCGGGACAAGAACACTGAAGCTTTCTTT
V gene: TRBV5-4; D gene: NA; clone size: NA; J gene: TRBJ2-2; CDR3 protein: CASSPETTRQNTGELFF; CDR3 DNA: TGTGCCAGCAGCCCAGAAACCACGAGACAGAACACCGGGGAGCTGTTTTTT
V gene: TRBV7-9; D gene: TRBD2; clone size: NA; J gene: TRBJ2-3; CDR3 protein: CASSLGLAGITDTQYF; CDR3 DNA: TGTGCCAGCAGCTTAGGCCTAGCGGGGATCACAGATACGCAGTATTTT
V gene: TRBV7-7; D gene: NA; clone size: once; J gene: TRBJ2-1; CDR3 protein: CASSLGSGSEQFF; CDR3 DNA: TGTGCCAGCAGCTTAGGGTCCGGGTCCGAGCAGTTCTTC
V gene: TRBV6-5; D gene: TRBD1; clone size: NA; J gene: TRBJ2-4; CDR3 protein: CASKRTGSSDIQYF; CDR3 DNA: TGTGCCAGTAAAAGGACAGGGAGTAGCGACATTCAGTACTTC
V gene: TRBV2; D gene: TRBD1; clone size: once; J gene: TRBJ1-2; CDR3 protein: CASRRTGDTNYGYTF; CDR3 DNA: TGTGCCAGCAGGCGGACAGGGGATACTAACTATGGCTACACCTTC
V gene: TRBV5-4; D gene: NA; clone size: NA; J gene: TRBJ1-2; CDR3 protein: CASSSDSRNYGYTF; CDR3 DNA: TGTGCCAGCAGCAGCGACAGCCGTAACTATGGCTACACCTTC
V gene: TRBV9; D gene: NA; clone size: few; J gene: TRBJ2-2; CDR3 protein: CASSVVATGELFF; CDR3 DNA: TGTGCCAGCAGCGTAGTAGCGACCGGGGAGCTGTTTTTT
V gene: TRBV5-1; D gene: NA; clone size: NA; J gene: TRBJ2-1; CDR3 protein: CASSFTSWVQGSNEQFF; CDR3 DNA: TGCGCCAGCAGCTTTACTTCTTGGGTACAGGGCAGCAATGAGCAGTTCTTC
V gene: TRBV5-1; D gene: NA; clone size: NA; J gene: TRBJ2-2; CDR3 protein: CASSLAQGSTGELFF; CDR3 DNA: TGCGCCAGCAGCTTGGCGCAGGGCAGCACCGGGGAGCTGTTTTTT
V gene: TRBV7-9; D gene: TRBD1; clone size: NA; J gene: TRBJ1-5; CDR3 protein: CASSFGTGSNQPQHF; CDR3 DNA: TGTGCCAGCAGCTTTGGGACAGGTAGCAATCAGCCCCAGCATTTT
V gene: TRBV6-1; D gene: TRBD1; clone size: few; J gene: TRBJ2-7; CDR3 protein: CASNGQGYEQYF; CDR3 DNA: TGTGCCAGCAACGGACAGGGGTACGAGCAGTACTTC
V gene: TRBV4-1; D gene: NA; clone size: NA; J gene: TRBJ2-1; CDR3 protein: CASSQASSGTGGVHEQFF; CDR3 DNA: TGCGCCAGCAGCCAAGCCTCATCCGGGACTGGGGGCGTGCATGAGCAGTTCTTC
V gene: TRBV30; D gene: NA; clone size: NA; J gene: TRBJ1-5; CDR3 protein: CAWSVPQPQGYQPQHF; CDR3 DNA: TGTGCCTGGAGTGTCCCCCAACCGCAGGGATATCAGCCCCAGCATTTT
V gene: TRBV9; D gene: NA; clone size: NA; J gene: TRBJ2-4; CDR3 protein: CASSVEGLPSNIQYF; CDR3 DNA: TGTGCCAGCAGCGTAGAAGGGTTACCATCAAACATTCAGTACTTC
V gene: TRBV30; D gene: NA; clone size: once; J gene: TRBJ2-1; CDR3 protein: CAWSVGQGPYNEQFF; CDR3 DNA: TGTGCCTGGAGTGTAGGCCAGGGCCCCTACAATGAGCAGTTCTTC
V gene: TRBV5-1; D gene: NA; clone size: once; J gene: TRBJ2-7; CDR3 protein: CASSLFGQNYEQYF; CDR3 DNA: TGCGCCAGCAGCTTGTTTGGACAGAACTACGAGCAGTACTTC
V gene: TRBV5-4; D gene: TRBD1; clone size: NA; J gene: TRBJ1-2; CDR3 protein: CASSPGTGDPPSYGYTF; CDR3 DNA: TGTGCCAGCAGCCCCGGGACAGGGGACCCCCCTAGCTATGGCTACACCTTC
V gene: TRBV7-9; D gene: NA; clone size: NA; J gene: TRBJ2-1; CDR3 protein: CASSLVQRNEQFF; CDR3 DNA: TGTGCCAGCAGCTTAGTACAGCGCAATGAGCAGTTCTTC
V gene: TRBV4-1; D gene: NA; clone size: once; J gene: TRBJ1-1; CDR3 protein: CASSQDRGNPGSNTEAFF; CDR3 DNA: TGCGCCAGCAGCCAAGATAGAGGTAATCCAGGGTCGAACACTGAAGCTTTCTTT
V gene: TRBV28; D gene: TRBD1; clone size: NA; J gene: TRBJ1-5; CDR3 protein: CASSSHRGPTNQPQHF; CDR3 DNA: TGTGCCAGCAGTTCACACAGGGGGCCTACCAATCAGCCCCAGCATTTT
V gene: TRBV5-1; D gene: TRBD1; clone size: once; J gene: TRBJ1-6; CDR3 protein: CASSVNFGQADSPLHF; CDR3 DNA: TGCGCCAGCAGCGTCAATTTCGGACAGGCCGATTCACCCCTCCACTTT
V gene: TRBV2; D gene: NA; clone size: NA; J gene: TRBJ1-2; CDR3 protein: CASSSSLRGSSGYGYTF; CDR3 DNA: TGTGCCAGCAGTTCGAGCTTGCGGGGATCCTCGGGCTATGGCTACACCTTC